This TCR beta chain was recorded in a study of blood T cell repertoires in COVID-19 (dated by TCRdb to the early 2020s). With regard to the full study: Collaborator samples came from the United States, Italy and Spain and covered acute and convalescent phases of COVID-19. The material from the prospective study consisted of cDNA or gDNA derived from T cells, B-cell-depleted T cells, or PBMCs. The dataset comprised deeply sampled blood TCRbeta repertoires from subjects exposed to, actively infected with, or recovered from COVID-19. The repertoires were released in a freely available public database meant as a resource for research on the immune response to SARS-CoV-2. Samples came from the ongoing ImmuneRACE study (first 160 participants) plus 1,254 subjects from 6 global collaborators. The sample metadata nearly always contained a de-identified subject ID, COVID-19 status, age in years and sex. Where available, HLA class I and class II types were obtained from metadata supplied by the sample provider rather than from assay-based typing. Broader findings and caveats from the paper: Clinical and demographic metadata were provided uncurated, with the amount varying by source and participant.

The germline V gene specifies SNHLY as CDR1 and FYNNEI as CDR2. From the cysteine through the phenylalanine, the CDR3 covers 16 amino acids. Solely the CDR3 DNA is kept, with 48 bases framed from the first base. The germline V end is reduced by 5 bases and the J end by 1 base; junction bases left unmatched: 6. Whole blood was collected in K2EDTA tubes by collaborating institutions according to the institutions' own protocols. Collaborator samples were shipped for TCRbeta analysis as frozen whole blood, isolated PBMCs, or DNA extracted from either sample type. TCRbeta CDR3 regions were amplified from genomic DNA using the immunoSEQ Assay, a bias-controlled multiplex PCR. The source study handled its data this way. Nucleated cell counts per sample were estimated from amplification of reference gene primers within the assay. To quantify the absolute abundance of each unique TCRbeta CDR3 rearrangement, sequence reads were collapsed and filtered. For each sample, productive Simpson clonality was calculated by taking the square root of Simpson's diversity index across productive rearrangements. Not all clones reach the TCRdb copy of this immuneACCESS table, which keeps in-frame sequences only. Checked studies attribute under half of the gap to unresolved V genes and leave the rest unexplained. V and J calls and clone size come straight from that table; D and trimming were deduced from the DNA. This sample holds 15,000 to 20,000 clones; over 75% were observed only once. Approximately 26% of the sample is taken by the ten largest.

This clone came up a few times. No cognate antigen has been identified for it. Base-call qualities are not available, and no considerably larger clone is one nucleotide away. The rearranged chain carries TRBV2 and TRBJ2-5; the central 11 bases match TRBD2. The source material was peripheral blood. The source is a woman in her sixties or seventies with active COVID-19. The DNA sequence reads TGTGCCAGCAGTCCGGGACTAGCGGCCATCCAAGAGACCCAGTACTTC. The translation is CASSPGLAAIQETQYF.